This T cell receptor (beta chain) came from a study of early T cells in non-severe SARS-CoV-2 infection. V was cut by 6 bases and J by 2 bases, with 12 bases left in between. Per the germline V gene, CDR1 is SGHAT and CDR2 is FQDESV (reference sequence). The CDR3 runs to 14 residues. Whole-study findings and limits: VDJdb matches were skewed toward anti-spike CD8 T cell responses.

This clonotype occurred many times. The antigen is not known. Individual cDNA molecules received unique molecular identifiers during library preparation. TCRdb re-called the 5' RACE reads with MiXCR, one entry per CDR3 protein. The sample has 50,000 to 60,000 distinct CDR3 sequences, approximately 10% seen once; the top ten hold roughly 20%. The gene calls are TRBV11-1 and TRBJ2-3; no reliable D call. The source is an adult who was a healthcare worker with PCR-confirmed SARS-CoV-2 infection or an uninfected control (not recorded which). The sequencing sample was made of whole blood. The CDR3 reads CASSWRHDTDTQYF. The CDR3 DNA reads TGTGCCAGCAGTTGGCGACACGACACAGATACGCAGTATTTT.